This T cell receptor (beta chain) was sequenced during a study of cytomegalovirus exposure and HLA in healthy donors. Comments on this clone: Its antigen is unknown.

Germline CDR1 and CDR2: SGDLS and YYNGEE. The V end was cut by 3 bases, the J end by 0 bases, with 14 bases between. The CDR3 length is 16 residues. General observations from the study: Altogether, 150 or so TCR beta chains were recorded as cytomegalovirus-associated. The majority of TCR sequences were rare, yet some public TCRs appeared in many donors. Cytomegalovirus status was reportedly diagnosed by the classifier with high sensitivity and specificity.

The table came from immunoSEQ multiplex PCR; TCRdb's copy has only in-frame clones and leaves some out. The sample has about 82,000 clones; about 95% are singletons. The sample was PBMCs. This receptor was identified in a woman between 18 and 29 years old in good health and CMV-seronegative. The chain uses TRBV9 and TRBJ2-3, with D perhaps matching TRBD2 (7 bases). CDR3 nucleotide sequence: TGTGCCAGCAGCGCGCGGGGGCAACCTAGCACAGATACGCAGTATTTT. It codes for CASSARGQPSTDTQYF.